Each of the 27 T cell receptor beta chains below was sequenced from the same sample in a study of cytomegalovirus exposure and HLA in healthy donors. PCR amplification relied on 60 Vbeta primers (plus 13 Jbeta primers). The method was immunoSEQ multiplex PCR; TCRdb's version includes in-frame clones alone and lacks a portion of them. The table lists about 150,000 clones. The sample consisted of PBMCs. These receptors came from a woman aged 45 to 65 in good health and CMV-seronegative.

V and J are TRBV18 and TRBJ2-6, with 9 positions matching TRBD1. CDR1 is KGHSH, CDR2 LQKENI, per germline. Trimming removed 5 bases from V and 0 bases from J; junction bases left unmatched: 5. This CDR3 is built from 17 residues. Here the CDR3 DNA reads TGTGCCAGCTCAGCGGGACAGGGAGGCTCTGGGGCCAACGTCCTGACTTTC. Translating it yields CASSAGQGGSGANVLTF.

This chain joins TRBV19 and TRBJ1-6; 7 bases agree with TRBD1. The length of the CDR3 is 13 residues. From germline, CDR1 is LNHDA and CDR2 SQIVND (reference sequence). The V gene end was trimmed by 9 bases and the J gene end by 10 bases; junction bases not matched to a gene: 9. This CDR3 reads CASTDRAGSPLHF. As DNA, the CDR3 is TGTGCCAGCACAGACAGGGCTGGGTCACCCCTCCACTTT.

Of note for this clone: One junction end disagrees with the germline gene, perhaps due to a read error. The chain has TRBV6-5 and TRBJ2-1; TRBD1 is a possible D gene (6 bases). This CDR3 has 15 amino acids. Germline lookup yields CDR1 MNHEY and CDR2 SVGAGI. The CDR3 DNA follows: TGTGCCAGCAGTACCGGGACAACCTCCGACAATGAGCAGTTCTTC. The encoded protein is CASSTGTTSDNEQFF.

The V gene is TRBV28, the J gene TRBJ1-5, with D possibly TRBD1 on 5 matching bases. Trimming removed 6 bases from V and 7 bases from J, with 16 bases in between. Germline V lookup: CDR1 MDHEN, CDR2 SYDVKM. The length of the CDR3 is 14 residues. CDR3 DNA: TGTGCCAGCAGAAAGGACCAGGGTCCCCAGCCCCAGCATTTT. Amino acids: CASRKDQGPQPQHF.

The chain joins TRBV28 to TRBJ1-1; TRBD1 matches 7 bases. This CDR3 has 16 residues. V gave up 3 bases and J gave up 1 base; unmatched junction bases: 8. Looked up from germline, CDR1 is MDHEN and CDR2 is SYDVKM. CDR3 loop: CASSFPDRVKNTEAFF. DNA of the CDR3: TGTGCCAGCAGTTTTCCCGACAGGGTTAAGAACACTGAAGCTTTCTTT. Variable domain in full (rest from reference TRBV28 and TRBJ1-1): DVKVTQSSRYLVKRTGEKVFLECVQDMDHENMFWYRQDPGLGLRLIYFSYDVKMKEKGDIPEGYSVSREKKERFSLILESASTNQTSMYLCASSFPDRVKNTEAFFGQGTRLTVV.

The chain uses TRBV4-2 and TRBJ2-1; D remains ambiguous. In germline, CDR1 is LGHNA, CDR2 YNFKEQ. V shed 1 base and J shed 3 bases, with 4 bases lying between them. This CDR3 has 13 residues. The CDR3 sequence is CASSQGDYNEQFF. CDR3 coding DNA: TGTGCCAGCAGCCAAGGCGACTACAATGAGCAGTTCTTC.

The chain joins TRBV5-4 to TRBJ1-2; D is perhaps TRBD1 (5 bases). This CDR3 region has 16 residues. With 4 bases removed from V and 0 bases from J, the gap between germline ends came to 16 bases. CDR1 and CDR2 (germline): SGHNT, YYREEE (reference sequence). CDR3 DNA: TGTGCCAGCAGCACCATTGGGGGGGGAGCTAACTATGGCTACACCTTC. Translation gives CASSTIGGGANYGYTF.

The CDR3 sequence is CAISESTAGGDNEQFF. The CDR3 DNA is TGTGCCATCAGTGAGTCCACAGCCGGAGGCGACAATGAGCAGTTCTTC. V and J are TRBV10-3 and TRBJ2-1, with D possibly TRBD2 on 5 matching bases. V lost 0 bases and J lost 5, with 14 bases in between. Looked up from germline, CDR1 is ENHRY and CDR2 is SYGVKD. The CDR3 spans 16 residues.

The chain is built from TRBV2 and TRBJ1-4, with TRBD1 identical over 7 bases. The CDR3 spans 14 residues. Per germline, CDR1 SNHLY and CDR2 FYNNEI. Germline trimming cut 6 bases from V and 5 bases from J; bases unmatched to any gene: 6. DNA of the CDR3: TGTGCCAGCAGGCAGACAGGGAACAATGAAAAACTGTTTTTT. Protein sequence: CASRQTGNNEKLFF.

V and J are TRBV9 and TRBJ2-1; 12 bases match TRBD2. J gave up 8 bases and V 0 bases, and 6 bases lay outside the gene matches. This CDR3 is 16 amino acids long. Germline V gene data show CDR1 as SGDLS and CDR2 as YYNGEE. The CDR3 sequence: CASSVGLAGGTDEQFF. The CDR3, as DNA: TGTGCCAGCAGCGTAGGTCTAGCGGGAGGGACGGATGAGCAGTTCTTC.

The gene calls are TRBV5-1 and TRBJ2-3; TRBD1 matches at 7 bases. After removal of 1 base from V and 1 base from J, the junction contained 9 bases not matched to a gene. The CDR3 loop spans 17 amino acids. CDR1 SGHRS and CDR2 YFSETQ come from the germline V gene. CDR3 residues: CASSLYRDSEGTDTQYF. The CDR3 nucleotides are TGCGCCAGCAGCTTGTACCGGGACAGCGAAGGCACAGATACGCAGTATTTT.

V usage is TRBV7-9 and J usage is TRBJ2-1; 12 bases fit TRBD2. CDR1 SEHNR and CDR2 FQNEAQ come from the germline V gene (reference sequence). J gave up 9 bases and V 3 bases, and 3 bases lay outside the gene matches. This CDR3 region has 14 residues. CDR3 nucleotide sequence: TGTGCCAGCAGCTTGGGACTAGCGGGTGGTGAGCAGTTCTTC. This codes for CASSLGLAGGEQFF.

The chain combines TRBV7-7 with TRBJ2-3; 9 bases are shared with TRBD2. Per germline, CDR1 SSHAT and CDR2 FNYEAQ (reference sequence). This CDR3 contains 14 residues. Trimming took 3 bases from V and 5 from J; bases not matched to a gene: 3. This CDR3 reads CASSFSGSGDTQYF. CDR3 coding DNA: TGTGCCAGCAGCTTTAGCGGGAGTGGAGATACGCAGTATTTT.

This chain uses TRBV28 with TRBJ2-4; 7 bases are shared with TRBD2. This CDR3 is built from 13 residues. V lost 5 bases to trimming and J lost 9 bases; unmatched junction nucleotides: 7. Germline V gives CDR1 MDHEN, CDR2 SYDVKM. The CDR3 nucleotides read TGTGCCAGCAGTACCCCGGGGAGGGTCATTCAGTACTTC. Translating it yields CASSTPGRVIQYF.

This sequence joins TRBV5-1 and TRBJ2-7; D ambiguous. V shed 1 base and J shed 12 bases, with 14 bases lying between them. The CDR3 contains 12 residues. The germline V gene encodes CDR1 SGHRS and CDR2 YFSETQ. CDR3 sequence: CASSLRATHLYF. The CDR3 DNA sequence: TGCGCCAGCAGCTTGCGAGCAACCCACCTGTACTTC.

V is TRBV7-8 and J is TRBJ2-1; maybe TRBD1 (5 bases). CDR3 length: 14 amino acids. Germline-derived CDR1 and CDR2 are SGHVS and FQNEAQ. V shed 5 bases and J shed 1 base, with 9 bases lying between them. This chain's CDR3 is CASSPPGSYNEQFF. As DNA, the CDR3 is TGTGCCAGCAGCCCGCCAGGGTCCTACAATGAGCAGTTCTTC.

This chain connects TRBV30 to TRBJ2-5; D is perhaps TRBD2 (5 bases). With 5 bases removed from V and 3 bases from J, the gap between germline ends came to 13 bases. Germline CDR1 and CDR2: GTSNPN and SVGIG (reference sequence). This CDR3 has 13 residues. The CDR3 DNA follows: TGTGCCTGGGGACTGCTCAGAAAAGAGACCCAGTACTTC. It encodes CAWGLLRKETQYF. Full variable domain (missing parts from reference TRBV30 and TRBJ2-5): SQTIHQWPATLVQPVGSPLSLECTVEGTSNPNLYWYRQAAGRGLQLLFYSVGIGQISSEVPQNLSASRPQDRQFILSSKKLLLSDSGFYLCAWGLLRKETQYFGPGTRLLVL.

The chain links TRBV18 to TRBJ2-6; D unclear. Trimming took off 2 bases at V and 1 base at J, with 3 bases between the two ends. Germline CDR1 and CDR2: KGHSH and LQKENI. The CDR3 is made up of 14 amino acids. CDR3 coding DNA: TGTGCCAGCTCACCAGAGTCTGGGGCCAACGTCCTGACTTTC. It translates to CASSPESGANVLTF. Based on the CDR3 plus reference TRBV18 and TRBJ2-6, the full variable domain is NAGVMQNPRHLVRRRGQEARLRCSPMKGHSHVYWYRQLPEEGLKFMVYLQKENIIDESGMPKERFSAEFPKEGPSILRIQQVVRGDSAAYFCASSPESGANVLTFGAGSRLTVL.

V and J are TRBV29-1 and TRBJ1-2, with D possibly matching TRBD1 (6 bases). Germline CDR1 SQVTM, CDR2 ANQGSEA. This CDR3 region has 13 residues. Trimming pared 7 bases from V and 7 bases from J, leaving 19 bases between. In nucleotides, the CDR3 is TGCAGCGCGGGACGGGGGGCTGTGGGTGGCTACACCTTC. Translating gives CSAGRGAVGGYTF.

J is TRBJ2-1 and V is TRBV6-1; 9 nucleotides agree with TRBD2. V trimming: 7 bases; J trimming: 6 bases; junction bases outside the gene matches: 4. Germline V gene lookup returns CDR1 MNHNS and CDR2 SASEGT. CDR3 size: 13 residues. The CDR3 DNA follows: TGTGCCAGCAAGAAGCGGGGGGTCAATGAGCAGTTCTTC. Its protein product is CASKKRGVNEQFF.

The V gene is TRBV2, the J gene TRBJ2-5, with TRBD1 matching over 7 bases. CDR1 is SNHLY, CDR2 FYNNEI, per germline. The CDR3 has 16 residues. J lost 1 base, V lost 5 bases, and 10 bases had no gene match. The CDR3 here is CASSLSRDSVQETQYF. CDR3 coding DNA: TGTGCCAGCAGTCTATCCCGGGACAGTGTCCAAGAGACCCAGTACTTC.

The rearrangement joins TRBV30 to TRBJ1-1; no clear D gene. V was trimmed by 1 base and J by 7 bases, leaving 4 bases between them. Germline V lookup: CDR1 GTSNPN, CDR2 SVGIG (reference sequence). The CDR3 covers 10 residues. The DNA of the CDR3 is TGTGCCTGGAGTGCGGTTGAAGCTTTCTTT. Protein: CAWSAVEAFF.

The gene calls are TRBV19 and TRBJ1-5; the D gene is possibly TRBD1 (6 bases). Trimming pared 2 bases from V and 4 bases from J, leaving 9 bases between. Looked up from germline, CDR1 is LNHDA and CDR2 is SQIVND (reference sequence). The CDR3 sequence is 14 residues long. The CDR3 sequence: CASSIFTGNQPQHF. Written as DNA, the CDR3 is TGTGCCAGTAGTATATTTACAGGGAATCAGCCCCAGCATTTT.

The V call is TRBV7-8, the J call TRBJ1-5; D unresolved. The V gene's germline CDR1 is SGHVS and CDR2 FQNEAQ. There are 17 residues in the CDR3. The ends were cut back, 1 base at V and 4 bases at J, with 17 bases in the middle. The CDR3 bases are TGTGCCAGCAGCTTAGAAGGCGGAGCGAGGGTTAATCAGCCCCAGCATTTT. Its protein is CASSLEGGARVNQPQHF.

The chain has TRBV6-6 and TRBJ2-7, with D possibly TRBD1 on 5 matching bases. In germline, CDR1 is MNHNY, CDR2 SVGAGI (reference sequence). The ends were cut back, 5 bases at V and 1 base at J, with 9 bases in the middle. This CDR3 comprises 13 residues. CDR3: CASSGQGSYEQYF. The CDR3 DNA reads TGTGCCAGCAGTGGCCAGGGATCCTACGAGCAGTACTTC.

The chain joins TRBV6-5 to TRBJ1-1, with 7 bases that match TRBD1. J gave up 0 bases and V 5 bases, and 3 bases lay outside the gene matches. This CDR3 has 14 residues. Looked up from germline, CDR1 is MNHEY and CDR2 is SVGAGI. CDR3 protein: CASSVGQLNTEAFF. The CDR3 DNA reads TGTGCCAGCAGTGTGGGACAGTTGAACACTGAAGCTTTCTTT.

The V gene is TRBV18, the J gene TRBJ2-5; the D gene is possibly TRBD2 (7 bases). V was clipped by 3 bases and J by 1 base, with 18 bases between them. The CDR3 is made up of 17 amino acids. The germline V gene has CDR1 KGHSH and CDR2 LQKENI. The CDR3: CASSPPRGGASQETQYF. CDR3 nucleotide sequence: TGTGCCAGCTCACCTCCGAGGGGGGGGGCAAGCCAAGAGACCCAGTACTTC.